This passage covers 21 T cell receptor beta chains from one sample sequenced in a study of blood T cell repertoires in COVID-19. The data were produced by immunoSEQ multiplex PCR, yet TCRdb's version contains in-frame clones alone and is incomplete. The table lists about 160,000 clones, around 81% of them singletons. The material sequenced was peripheral blood. All receptors come from a man in his sixties with active or convalescent COVID-19.

The V call is TRBV11-2, the J call TRBJ2-1; 7 positions match TRBD2. The CDR3 is made up of 14 amino acids. V shed 3 bases, J shed 8 bases, and the junction held 7 bases outside the gene matches. Germline V CDR1 and CDR2: SGHAT, FQNNGV. Written as DNA, the CDR3 is TGTGCCAGCAGCTTCAGATCCGCGGGGGATGAGCAGTTCTTC. Its protein product is CASSFRSAGDEQFF.

This chain links TRBV11-2 with TRBJ2-3; 8 bases match TRBD2. Germline V gene data show CDR1 as SGHAT and CDR2 as FQNNGV. The CDR3 is 16 amino acids. With V trimmed by 1 base and J by 2 bases, 5 bases remained unmatched. CDR3 sequence reads: CASSLGPSGFTDTQYF. In nucleotides, the CDR3 is TGTGCCAGCAGCTTAGGTCCTAGCGGGTTCACAGATACGCAGTATTTT.

The V gene is TRBV6-6, the J gene TRBJ2-7; possible D gene TRBD1, 8 bases. Trimming removed 5 bases from V and 6 bases from J, with 17 bases in between. Per germline, CDR1 MNHNY and CDR2 SVGAGI (reference sequence). The CDR3 extends over 14 amino acids. In DNA, the CDR3 is TGTGCCAGCAGTAACAGGGGGGGCCGCTCCGAGCAGTACTTC. Translation gives CASSNRGGRSEQYF.

V is TRBV9 and J is TRBJ2-7; TRBD1 is a possible D gene (6 bases). Germline CDR1 is SGDLS and CDR2 is YYNGEE. V dropped 4 bases and J dropped 2 bases, with 13 bases sitting between them. This CDR3 has 14 residues. The CDR3 protein is CASSLTGQPYEQYF. CDR3 bases: TGTGCCAGCAGCCTGACGGGACAACCCTACGAGCAGTACTTC.

In this sample, this clone turned up once. This chain uses TRBV10-3 with TRBJ2-2; TRBD2 agrees at 11 bases. The CDR3 length is 15 residues. V dropped 8 bases and J dropped 0; count of bases not matched to a gene: 2. Per germline, CDR1 ENHRY and CDR2 SYGVKD. The CDR3 here is CAIGTSGTNTGELFF. Written as DNA, the CDR3 is TGTGCCATCGGGACTAGCGGAACGAACACCGGGGAGCTGTTTTTT.

The genes are TRBV28 and TRBJ2-7, with D perhaps matching TRBD2 (5 bases). This CDR3 has 14 residues. V was trimmed by 2 bases and J by 4 bases, leaving 12 bases between them. Germline V gene data show CDR1 as MDHEN and CDR2 as SYDVKM. CDR3 DNA: TGTGCCAGCAGTTTAAGTGGCGGGCAATACGAGCAGTACTTC. This gives the protein CASSLSGGQYEQYF. The whole variable domain, filled in from reference TRBV28 and TRBJ2-7, reads DVKVTQSSRYLVKRTGEKVFLECVQDMDHENMFWYRQDPGLGLRLIYFSYDVKMKEKGDIPEGYSVSREKKERFSLILESASTNQTSMYLCASSLSGGQYEQYFGPGTRLTVT.

V gene TRBV5-1 combines with J gene TRBJ2-2, with a tentative D call TRBD2 (6 bases). Trimming cost V 2 bases and J 5 bases, with 10 bases left between them. The CDR3 spans 14 residues. In germline, CDR1 is SGHRS, CDR2 YFSETQ. CDR3 nucleotides: TGCGCCAGCAGCTTTACCGGGGGTACCGGGGAGCTGTTTTTT. Translation: CASSFTGGTGELFF. The variable domain in full, with the rest retrieved from reference TRBV5-1 and TRBJ2-2, is KAGVTQTPRYLIKTRGQQVTLSCSPISGHRSVSWYQQTPGQGLQFLFEYFSETQRNKGNFPGRFSGRQFSNSRSEMNVSTLELGDSALYLCASSFTGGTGELFFGEGSRLTVL.

There are a few counts of this clone. The V gene is TRBV10-3, the J gene TRBJ1-6, with D maybe TRBD1 (6 bases). This CDR3 region has 12 residues. Trimming stripped 11 bases from V and 5 bases from J, with 10 bases between. CDR1 is ENHRY and CDR2 is SYGVKD in the germline V gene. Here the CDR3 DNA reads TGTGCCTCCAGGACAGATAATTCACCCCTCCACTTT. It yields the protein CASRTDNSPLHF.

V is TRBV5-4 and J is TRBJ2-7; TRBD1 matches 9 bases. J was trimmed by 3 bases and V by 4 bases; bases with no gene match: 14. Germline V gives CDR1 SGHNT, CDR2 YYREEE (reference sequence). The CDR3 totals 17 residues. The CDR3 sequence: CASSPTPPGQGYYEQYF. CDR3 in DNA: TGTGCCAGCAGCCCCACCCCACCGGGACAGGGATACTACGAGCAGTACTTC.

This chain links TRBV2 with TRBJ2-5, with TRBD1 matching 8 bases. The CDR3 is 15 residues long. Germline trimming cut 5 bases from V and 5 bases from J; bases unmatched to any gene: 10. The germline V gene encodes CDR1 SNHLY and CDR2 FYNNEI. For the CDR3, the DNA is TGTGCCAGCAGTACCTACGACAGGGGTTGGGAGACCCAGTACTTC. It translates to CASSTYDRGWETQYF.

CDR3 coding DNA: TGTGCCAGCAGTTCCCCTGGACAGGGAGACTATGGCTACACCTTC. Translation gives CASSSPGQGDYGYTF. The V call is TRBV27, the J call TRBJ1-2; the match to TRBD1 covers 8 bases. Germline values: CDR1 MNHEY, CDR2 SMNVEV (reference sequence). The CDR3 has 15 residues. V was clipped by 4 bases and J by 3 bases; unmatched bases: 7.

The V call is TRBV28, the J call TRBJ2-7; 13 nucleotides align to TRBD2. In germline, CDR1 is MDHEN, CDR2 SYDVKM. V lost 5 bases and J lost 7; bases outside the gene matches: 14. The CDR3 has 17 residues. CDR3 sequence reads: CASSRESGTSGDIEQYF. The CDR3 DNA reads TGTGCCAGCAGTAGAGAATCCGGGACTAGCGGGGATATAGAGCAGTACTTC.

The chain combines TRBV20-1 with TRBJ1-1; D not certain. Germline loops: CDR1 DFQATT, CDR2 SNEGSKA (reference sequence). Trimming stripped 3 bases from V and 1 base from J, with 3 bases between. The CDR3 contains 11 residues. In nucleotides, the CDR3 is TGCAGTGCTAGGAGGAACACTGAAGCTTTCTTT. It codes for CSARRNTEAFF.

The chain links TRBV29-1 to TRBJ2-7; the D gene could be TRBD1 or TRBD2 (5 bases each). The CDR3 loop spans 15 amino acids. Germline CDR1 is SQVTM and CDR2 is ANQGSEA. Between the trimmed V and J ends, which lost 7 bases and 4 bases, there was a span of 23 bases. Here the CDR3 DNA reads TGCAGCGGGGGGACGGCGCGGCAGATCAAATACGAGCAGTACTTC. It is translated as CSGGTARQIKYEQYF.

The rearrangement uses TRBV5-1 and TRBJ2-3, with a tentative D call TRBD2 (6 bases). CDR1 is SGHRS and CDR2 is YFSETQ in the germline V gene. V dropped 6 bases and J dropped 3 bases, with 11 bases sitting between them. CDR3 size: 13 residues. The CDR3 is CASNGGLTDTQYF. Written as DNA, the CDR3 is TGCGCCAGCAACGGAGGGCTTACAGATACGCAGTATTTT.

The table lists this clone with a few counts. The chain couples TRBV5-8 to TRBJ1-1; TRBD1 matches at 9 bases. CDR1 is SGHTS, CDR2 YDEGEE, per germline. The V gene end was trimmed by 3 bases and the J gene end by 3 bases; junction bases not matched to a gene: 3. This CDR3 contains 14 residues. The CDR3, as DNA: TGTGCCAGCAGCTGGACAGGGGTACACACTGAAGCTTTCTTT. It translates to CASSWTGVHTEAFF.

The CDR3 DNA reads as TGTGCCAGCAGCCCCGACATACAGGGGAGTGGAAACACCATATATTTT. It translates to CASSPDIQGSGNTIYF. The V gene is TRBV7-7, the J gene TRBJ1-3, with 7 bases matching TRBD1. Losses at the gene ends were 5 bases for V and 3 bases for J; bases not matched to a gene: 10. Germline CDR1 is SSHAT and CDR2 is FNYEAQ (reference sequence). The CDR3 has 16 amino acids.

Only one count was recorded for this clone. The V gene is TRBV18, the J gene TRBJ1-5; TRBD1 matches 7 bases. The CDR3 totals 15 residues. The trim removed 1 base at V and 4 bases at J, leaving 4 bases unmatched. Germline lookup yields CDR1 KGHSH and CDR2 LQKENI. The CDR3 DNA reads TGTGCCAGCTCACCACAGGGGGCAGGGAATCAGCCCCAGCATTTT. Translating it yields CASSPQGAGNQPQHF.

This chain joins TRBV7-9 and TRBJ2-3; a possible D gene is TRBD1 (6 bases). The V end was cut by 5 bases, the J end by 4 bases, with 10 bases between. This CDR3 is 13 amino acids long. CDR1 SEHNR and CDR2 FQNEAQ come from the germline V gene (reference sequence). The CDR3 region has the DNA TGTGCCAGCAGCCAAGGACAGCCAGATACGCAGTATTTT. Amino acid sequence: CASSQGQPDTQYF.

As concerns this clone: Since a much larger clone is just one base distant, this may be a read error. The sample holds other DNA sequences that translate to the same CDR3. CDR3 residues: CASSQGQGNEKLFF. In DNA, the CDR3 is TGTGCCAGCAGCCAGGGACAGGGGAATGAAAAACTGTTTTTT. The V gene is TRBV7-9, the J gene TRBJ1-4, with 10 bases aligning to TRBD1. The V gene's germline CDR1 is SEHNR and CDR2 FQNEAQ (reference sequence). CDR3 length: 14 residues. The J segment lost 5 bases and the V segment lost 5 bases, leaving 2 bases of the junction unmatched.

The chain couples TRBV5-5 to TRBJ2-1; maybe TRBD2 (5 bases). CDR1 and CDR2 from the germline V gene are SGHKS and YYEKEE (reference sequence). The CDR3 has 14 residues. Trimming stripped 1 base from V and 5 bases from J, with 10 bases between. The CDR3 nucleotides read TGTGCCAGCAGCTTGCTTAGCGCCGACAATGAGCAGTTCTTC. Protein sequence: CASSLLSADNEQFF. Based on the CDR3 plus reference TRBV5-5 and TRBJ2-1, the full variable domain is DAGVTQSPTHLIKTRGQQVTLRCSPISGHKSVSWYQQVLGQGPQFIFQYYEKEERGRGNFPDRFSARQFPNYSSELNVNALLLGDSALYLCASSLLSADNEQFFGPGTRLTVL.